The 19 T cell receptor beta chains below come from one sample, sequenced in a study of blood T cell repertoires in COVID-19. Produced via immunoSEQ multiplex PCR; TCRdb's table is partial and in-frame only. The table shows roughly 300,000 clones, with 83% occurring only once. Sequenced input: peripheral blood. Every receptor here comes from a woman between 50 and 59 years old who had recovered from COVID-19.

The CDR3 sequence is CAWSTGTDTQYF. DNA for the CDR3: TGTGCCTGGAGTACGGGCACAGATACGCAGTATTTT. The chain has TRBV30 and TRBJ2-3, with no clear D. The germline gives CDR1 GTSNPN, CDR2 SVGIG (reference sequence). The CDR3 covers 12 residues. V was pared by 2 bases and J by 1 base, with 4 bases between. Full variable domain (rest looked up from reference TRBV30 and TRBJ2-3): SQTIHQWPATLVQPVGSPLSLECTVEGTSNPNLYWYRQAAGRGLQLLFYSVGIGQISSEVPQNLSASRPQDRQFILSSKKLLLSDSGFYLCAWSTGTDTQYFGPGTRLTVL.

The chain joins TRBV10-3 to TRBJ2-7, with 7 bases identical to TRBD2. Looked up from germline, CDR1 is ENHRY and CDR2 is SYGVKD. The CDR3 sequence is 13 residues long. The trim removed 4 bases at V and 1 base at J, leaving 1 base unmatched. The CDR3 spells CAISAGGSYEQYF. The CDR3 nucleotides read TGTGCCATCAGTGCGGGGGGATCCTACGAGCAGTACTTC.

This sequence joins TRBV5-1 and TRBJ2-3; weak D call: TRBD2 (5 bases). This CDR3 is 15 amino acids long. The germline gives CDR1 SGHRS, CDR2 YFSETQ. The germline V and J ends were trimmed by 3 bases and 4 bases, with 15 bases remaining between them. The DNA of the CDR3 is TGCGCCAGCAGCTCCGTTCGGGGTAGCGCAGATACGCAGTATTTT. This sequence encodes CASSSVRGSADTQYF.

Written as DNA, the CDR3 is TGTGCCAGCTCACCGTTAGGGGATTCTGACTACGAGCAGTACTTC. This encodes CASSPLGDSDYEQYF. The J gene is TRBJ2-7, the V gene TRBV18; possibly TRBD1 for D (5 bases). CDR1 is KGHSH and CDR2 is LQKENI in the germline V gene. The CDR3 is made up of 15 amino acids. V gave up 3 bases and J gave up 3 bases, with 15 bases separating them.

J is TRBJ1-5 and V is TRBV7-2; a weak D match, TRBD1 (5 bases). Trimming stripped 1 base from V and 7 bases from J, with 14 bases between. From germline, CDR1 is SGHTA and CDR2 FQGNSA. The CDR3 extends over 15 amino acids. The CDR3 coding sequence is TGTGCCAGCAGCTTAGATTTGCAGGGTTGGCAGCCCCAGCATTTT. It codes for CASSLDLQGWQPQHF.

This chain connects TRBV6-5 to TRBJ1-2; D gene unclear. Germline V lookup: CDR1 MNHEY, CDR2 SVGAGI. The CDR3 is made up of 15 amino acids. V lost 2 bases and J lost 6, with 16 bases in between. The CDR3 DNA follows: TGTGCCAGCAGTTACAGGAGGGTCTCGATTGATGGCTACACCTTC. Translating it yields CASSYRRVSIDGYTF.

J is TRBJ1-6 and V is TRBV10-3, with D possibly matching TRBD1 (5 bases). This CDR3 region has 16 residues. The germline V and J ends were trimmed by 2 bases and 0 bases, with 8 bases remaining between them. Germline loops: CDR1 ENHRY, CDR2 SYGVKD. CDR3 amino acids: CAISEARGSYNSPLHF. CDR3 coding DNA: TGTGCCATCAGTGAGGCAAGGGGCTCCTATAATTCACCCCTCCACTTT.

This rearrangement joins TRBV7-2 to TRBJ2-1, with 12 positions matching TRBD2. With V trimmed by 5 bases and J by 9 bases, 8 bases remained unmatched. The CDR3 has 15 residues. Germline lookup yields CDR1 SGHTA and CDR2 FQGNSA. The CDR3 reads CASSLLAGGQTEQFF. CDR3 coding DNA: TGTGCCAGCAGCCTGCTAGCGGGGGGGCAAACTGAGCAGTTCTTC. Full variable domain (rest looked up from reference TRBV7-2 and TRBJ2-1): GAGVSQSPSNKVTEKGKDVELRCDPISGHTALYWYRQSLGQGLEFLIYFQGNSAPDKSGLPSDRFSAERTGGSVSTLTIQRTQQEDSAVYLCASSLLAGGQTEQFFGPGTRLTVL.

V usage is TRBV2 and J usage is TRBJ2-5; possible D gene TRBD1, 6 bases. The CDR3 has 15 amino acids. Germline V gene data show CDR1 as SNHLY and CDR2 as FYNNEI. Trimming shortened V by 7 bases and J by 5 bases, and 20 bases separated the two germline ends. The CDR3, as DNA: TGTGCCAGCAACACACAGGGCGCAGCGAGGGAGACCCAGTACTTC. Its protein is CASNTQGAARETQYF.

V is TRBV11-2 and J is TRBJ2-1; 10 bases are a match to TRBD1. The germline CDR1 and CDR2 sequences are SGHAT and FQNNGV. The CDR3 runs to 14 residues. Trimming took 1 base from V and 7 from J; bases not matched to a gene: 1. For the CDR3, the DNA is TGTGCCAGCAGCTTAGGACAGGGGGCGAATGAGCAGTTCTTC. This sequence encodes CASSLGQGANEQFF.

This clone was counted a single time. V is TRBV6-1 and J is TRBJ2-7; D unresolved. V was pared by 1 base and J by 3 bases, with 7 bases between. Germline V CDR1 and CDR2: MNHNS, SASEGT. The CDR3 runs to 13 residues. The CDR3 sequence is CASSEDPLYEQYF. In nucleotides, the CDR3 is TGTGCCAGCAGTGAAGATCCTCTCTACGAGCAGTACTTC.

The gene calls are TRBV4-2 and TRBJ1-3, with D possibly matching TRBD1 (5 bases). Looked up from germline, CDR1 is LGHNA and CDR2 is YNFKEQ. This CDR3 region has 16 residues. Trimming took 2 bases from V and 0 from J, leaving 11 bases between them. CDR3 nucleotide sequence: TGTGCCAGCAGCCAAACCAGGGTATACTCTGGAAACACCATATATTTT. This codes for CASSQTRVYSGNTIYF.

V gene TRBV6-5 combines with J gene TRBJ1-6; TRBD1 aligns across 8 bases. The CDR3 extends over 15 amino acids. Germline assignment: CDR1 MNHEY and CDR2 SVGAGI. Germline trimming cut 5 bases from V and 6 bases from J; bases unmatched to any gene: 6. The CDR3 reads CASSQTGDLNSPLHF. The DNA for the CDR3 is TGTGCCAGCAGTCAGACAGGGGACCTTAATTCACCCCTCCACTTT.

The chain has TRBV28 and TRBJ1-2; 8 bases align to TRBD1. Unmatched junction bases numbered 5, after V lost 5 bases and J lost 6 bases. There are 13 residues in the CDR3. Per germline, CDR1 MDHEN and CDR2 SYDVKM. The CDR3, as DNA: TGTGCCAGCAGTCTCGGACAGGGCCATGGCTACACCTTC. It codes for CASSLGQGHGYTF.

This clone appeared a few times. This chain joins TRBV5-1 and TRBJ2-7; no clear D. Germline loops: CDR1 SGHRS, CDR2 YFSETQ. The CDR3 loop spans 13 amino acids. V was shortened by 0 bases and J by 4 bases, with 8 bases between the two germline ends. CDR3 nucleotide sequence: TGCGCCAGCAGCTTGGCCGGTCCTTACGAGCAGTACTTC. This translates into CASSLAGPYEQYF.

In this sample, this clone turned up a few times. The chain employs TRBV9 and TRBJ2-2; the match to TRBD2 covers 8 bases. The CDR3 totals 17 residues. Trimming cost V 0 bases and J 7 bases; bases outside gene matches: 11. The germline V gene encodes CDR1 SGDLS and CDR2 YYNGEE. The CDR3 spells CASSVDQAGVSVGELFF. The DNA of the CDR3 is TGTGCCAGCAGCGTAGATCAAGCGGGGGTGTCGGTCGGGGAGCTGTTTTTT.

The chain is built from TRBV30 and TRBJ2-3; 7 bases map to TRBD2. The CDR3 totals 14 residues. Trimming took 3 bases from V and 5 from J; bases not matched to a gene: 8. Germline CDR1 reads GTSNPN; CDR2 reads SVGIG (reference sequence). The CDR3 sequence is CAWRPSGDIDTQYF. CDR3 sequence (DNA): TGTGCCTGGAGACCTAGCGGAGACATAGATACGCAGTATTTT.

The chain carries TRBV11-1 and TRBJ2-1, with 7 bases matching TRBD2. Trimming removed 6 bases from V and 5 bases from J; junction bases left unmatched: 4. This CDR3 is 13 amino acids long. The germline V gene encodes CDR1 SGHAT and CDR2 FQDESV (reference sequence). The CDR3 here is CASRGGWDNEQFF. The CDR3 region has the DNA TGTGCCAGCAGGGGGGGGTGGGACAATGAGCAGTTCTTC.

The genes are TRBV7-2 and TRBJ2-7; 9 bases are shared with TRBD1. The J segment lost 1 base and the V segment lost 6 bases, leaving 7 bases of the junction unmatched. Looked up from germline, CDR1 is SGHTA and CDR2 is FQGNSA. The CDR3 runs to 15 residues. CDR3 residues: CASSPGQGRSYEQYF. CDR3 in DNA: TGTGCCAGCAGTCCGGGACAGGGCAGATCCTACGAGCAGTACTTC.